These 5 T cell receptor beta chains were all obtained from the same sample, sequenced in a study of blood T cell repertoires in COVID-19. The repertoire was sequenced with immunoSEQ multiplex PCR; TCRdb's copy has only in-frame clones and lacks some. Altogether more than 300,000 clones are present, 90% to 95% being singletons, with the ten largest covering about 0.86%. Sample: PBMCs or T cells enriched from blood (not recorded which). Receptors were obtained from a woman in her thirties or forties who had been exposed to COVID-19.

This clone was observed a single time. This chain uses TRBV7-6 with TRBJ2-2, with 7 bases lining up with TRBD2. J gave up 6 bases and V 4 bases, and 14 bases lay outside the gene matches. CDR1 is SGHVS and CDR2 is FNYEAQ in the germline V gene. The CDR3 covers 17 residues. DNA for the CDR3: TGTGCCAGCAGCTCCCCTGGGGGGGTCGGGACCGCCGGGGAGCTGTTTTTT. Translating it yields CASSSPGGVGTAGELFF.

The V and J genes are TRBV14 and TRBJ2-7; D might be TRBD2 (6 bases). CDR1 SGHDN and CDR2 FVKESK come from the germline V gene. The CDR3 consists of 13 residues. The V end lost 4 bases, the J end lost 3 bases, and 10 bases lay between the germline ends. In DNA, the CDR3 is TGTGCCAGCAGCCGGCGGGAACACTACGAGCAGTACTTC. Protein product: CASSRREHYEQYF.

The rearrangement joins TRBV7-2 to TRBJ2-7, with 7 positions matching TRBD2. Per germline, CDR1 SGHTA and CDR2 FQGNSA. There are 15 residues in the CDR3. Germline trimming cut 1 base from V and 5 bases from J; bases unmatched to any gene: 8. The CDR3 DNA reads as TGTGCCAGCAGCTTAGTTGGCGGGGGTCCCAACGAGCAGTACTTC. It encodes CASSLVGGGPNEQYF. Full variable domain (outside the CDR3, taken from reference TRBV7-2 and TRBJ2-7): GAGVSQSPSNKVTEKGKDVELRCDPISGHTALYWYRQSLGQGLEFLIYFQGNSAPDKSGLPSDRFSAERTGGSVSTLTIQRTQQEDSAVYLCASSLVGGGPNEQYFGPGTRLTVT.

The rearrangement links TRBV5-6 to TRBJ2-2; 9 bases are a match to TRBD2. The germline CDR1 and CDR2 sequences are SGHDT and YYEEEE. V gave up 4 bases and J gave up 1 base; unmatched junction bases: 14. The CDR3 is 19 amino acids. CDR3 in DNA: TGTGCCAGCAGCAACCTAGCGGGGACACTAACTTTGAACACCGGGGAGCTGTTTTTT. Its translation is CASSNLAGTLTLNTGELFF.

The chain employs TRBV18 and TRBJ1-6; no clear D gene. This CDR3 region has 15 residues. Deletions cut 6 bases from V and 3 bases from J, with 12 bases between. Looked up from germline, CDR1 is KGHSH and CDR2 is LQKENI. For the CDR3, the DNA is TGTGCCAGCTCTATCCTTCGGGACTATAATTCACCCCTCCACTTT. It codes for CASSILRDYNSPLHF.